This TCR beta chain was identified during a study of blood T cell repertoires in COVID-19. V dropped 6 bases and J dropped 0 bases, with 12 bases sitting between them. CDR1 is SGHRS and CDR2 is YFSETQ in the germline V gene. This CDR3 has 14 amino acids. Measured with immunoSEQ multiplex PCR; TCRdb has only the in-frame clones, and not every one. Here the sample spans about 440,000 clones, 90% being singletons. Material for sequencing was PBMCs or T cells enriched from blood (not recorded which). The receptor was derived from a man younger than 35 who had recovered from COVID-19. V usage is TRBV5-1 and J usage is TRBJ1-1; no clear D gene. This CDR3 is CASTRGEVNTEAFF. DNA for the CDR3: TGCGCCAGCACCCGCGGGGAGGTGAACACTGAAGCTTTCTTT.